Only a few counts were recorded for the clone carrying this T cell receptor (beta chain). Its antigen is undetermined. Trimming cost V 6 bases and J 7 bases, with 7 bases left between them. The CDR3 loop spans 11 amino acids. CDR1 is SNHLY and CDR2 is FYNNEI in the germline V gene. PCR primers comprised 60 Vbeta and 13 Jbeta primers. Here immunoSEQ multiplex PCR was the method, and the copy in TCRdb shows in-frame clones only, minus some. The sample contains 150,000 to 160,000 clones, 65% to 80% of which appear only once. The data were obtained in a study of cytomegalovirus exposure and HLA in healthy donors. Whole-study results and caveats: While the bulk of TCR sequences proved rare, some public TCRs turned up in many donors.

The clonotype was recovered from a woman in her thirties or forties in good health and CMV-seronegative. Sequencing input: PBMCs. The chain carries TRBV2 and TRBJ1-3; D is possibly TRBD1 (5 bases). The CDR3 nucleotides are TGTGCCAGCAGGGGGGGGAACACCATATATTTT. Translation gives CASRGGNTIYF. Combining the CDR3 with reference TRBV2 and TRBJ1-3 gives the whole variable domain EPEVTQTPSHQVTQMGQEVILRCVPISNHLYFYWYRQILGQKVEFLVSFYNNEISEKSEIFDDQFSVERPDGSNFTLKIRSTKLEDSAMYFCASRGGNTIYFGEGSWLTVV.